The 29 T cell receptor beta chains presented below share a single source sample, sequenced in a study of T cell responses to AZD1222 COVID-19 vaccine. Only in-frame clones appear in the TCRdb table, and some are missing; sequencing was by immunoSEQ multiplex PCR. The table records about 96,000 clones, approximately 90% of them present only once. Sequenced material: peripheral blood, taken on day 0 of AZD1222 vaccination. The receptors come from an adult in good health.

For the CDR3, the DNA is TGTGCCACCGCCTCAGGGTTAGGGACTGAAGCTTTCTTT. Translated: CATASGLGTEAFF. The rearrangement links TRBV15 to TRBJ1-1, with D tentatively TRBD1 (5 bases). Between the trimmed V and J ends, which lost 8 bases and 5 bases, there was a span of 15 bases. This CDR3 spans 13 amino acids. CDR1 and CDR2 (germline): LNHNV, YYDKDF (reference sequence).

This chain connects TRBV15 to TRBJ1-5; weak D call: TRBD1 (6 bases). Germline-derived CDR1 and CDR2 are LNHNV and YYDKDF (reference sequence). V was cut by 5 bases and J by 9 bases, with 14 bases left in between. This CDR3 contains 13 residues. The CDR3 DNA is TGTGCCACCAGCCCAGGGGTTTCTTCGCCCCAGCATTTT. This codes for CATSPGVSSPQHF.

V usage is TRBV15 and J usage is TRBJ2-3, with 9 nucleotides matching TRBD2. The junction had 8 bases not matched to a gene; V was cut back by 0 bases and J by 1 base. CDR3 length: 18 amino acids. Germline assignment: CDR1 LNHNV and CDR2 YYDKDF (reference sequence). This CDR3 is CATSRDASSGARTDTQYF. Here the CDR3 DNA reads TGTGCCACCAGCAGAGACGCATCTAGCGGGGCCCGCACAGATACGCAGTATTTT.

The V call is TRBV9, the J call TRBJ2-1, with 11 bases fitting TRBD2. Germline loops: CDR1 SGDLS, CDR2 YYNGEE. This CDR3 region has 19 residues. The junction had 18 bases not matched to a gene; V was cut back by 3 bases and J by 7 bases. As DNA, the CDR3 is TGTGCCAGCAGCGCGGGGAATAGCGGGGGGGCCGAGGAGTTAAATGAGCAGTTCTTC. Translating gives CASSAGNSGGAEELNEQFF.

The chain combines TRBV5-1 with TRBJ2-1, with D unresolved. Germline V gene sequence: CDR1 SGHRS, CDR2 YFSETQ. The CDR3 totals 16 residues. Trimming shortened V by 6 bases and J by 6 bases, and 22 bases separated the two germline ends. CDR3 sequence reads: CASTFFLEGALNEQFF. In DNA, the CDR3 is TGCGCCAGCACCTTTTTCCTGGAAGGTGCCCTCAATGAGCAGTTCTTC. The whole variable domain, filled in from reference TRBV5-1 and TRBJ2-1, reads KAGVTQTPRYLIKTRGQQVTLSCSPISGHRSVSWYQQTPGQGLQFLFEYFSETQRNKGNFPGRFSGRQFSNSRSEMNVSTLELGDSALYLCASTFFLEGALNEQFFGPGTRLTVL.

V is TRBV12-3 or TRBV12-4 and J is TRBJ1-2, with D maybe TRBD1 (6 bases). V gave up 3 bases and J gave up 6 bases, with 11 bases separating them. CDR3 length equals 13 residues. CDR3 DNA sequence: TGTGCCAGCAGTTTCGGGGGCGTAGATGGCTACACCTTC. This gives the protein CASSFGGVDGYTF.

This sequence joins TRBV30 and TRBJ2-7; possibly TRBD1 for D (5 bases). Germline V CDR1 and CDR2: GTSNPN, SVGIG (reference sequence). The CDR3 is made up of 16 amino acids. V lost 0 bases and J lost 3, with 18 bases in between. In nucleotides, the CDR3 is TGTGCCTGGAGTGTACTTAGGCGGCAGGGTATCTACGAGCAGTACTTC. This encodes CAWSVLRRQGIYEQYF.

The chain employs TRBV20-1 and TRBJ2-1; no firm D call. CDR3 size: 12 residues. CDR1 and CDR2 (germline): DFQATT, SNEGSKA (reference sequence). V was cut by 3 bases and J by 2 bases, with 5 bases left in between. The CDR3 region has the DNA TGCAGTGCTAGTGAGGCCTACAATGAGCAGTTCTTC. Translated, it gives CSASEAYNEQFF.

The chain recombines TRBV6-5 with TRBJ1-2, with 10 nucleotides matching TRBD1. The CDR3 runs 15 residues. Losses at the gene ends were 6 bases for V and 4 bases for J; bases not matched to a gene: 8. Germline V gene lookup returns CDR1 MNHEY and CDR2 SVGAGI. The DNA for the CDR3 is TGTGCCAGCAGCCCAAGACAGGGGGCCGGCTATGGCTACACCTTC. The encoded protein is CASSPRQGAGYGYTF.

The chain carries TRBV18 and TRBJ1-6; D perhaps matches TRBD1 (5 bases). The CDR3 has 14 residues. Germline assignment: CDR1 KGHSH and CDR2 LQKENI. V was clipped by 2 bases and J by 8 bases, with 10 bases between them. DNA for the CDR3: TGTGCCAGCTCACCAGGGGGTGGGGATTCACCCCTCCACTTT. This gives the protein CASSPGGGDSPLHF.

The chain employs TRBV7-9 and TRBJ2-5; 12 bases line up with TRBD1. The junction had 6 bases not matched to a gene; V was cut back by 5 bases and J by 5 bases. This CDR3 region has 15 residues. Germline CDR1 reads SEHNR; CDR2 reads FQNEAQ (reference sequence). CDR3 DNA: TGTGCCAGCAGCCCGGGACAGGGGGCAATGGAGACCCAGTACTTC. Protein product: CASSPGQGAMETQYF.

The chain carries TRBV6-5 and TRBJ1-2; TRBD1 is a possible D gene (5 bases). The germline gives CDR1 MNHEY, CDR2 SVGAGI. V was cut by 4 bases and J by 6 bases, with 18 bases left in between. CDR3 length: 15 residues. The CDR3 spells CASSLTVHSQNGYTF. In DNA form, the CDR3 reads TGTGCCAGCAGTTTGACAGTCCATTCCCAAAATGGCTACACCTTC.

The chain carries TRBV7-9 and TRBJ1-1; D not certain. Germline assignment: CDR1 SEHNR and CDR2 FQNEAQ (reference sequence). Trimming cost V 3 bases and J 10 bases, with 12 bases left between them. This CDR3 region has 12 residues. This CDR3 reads CASSFPGNSAFF. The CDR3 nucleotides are TGTGCCAGCAGCTTTCCAGGAAATTCAGCTTTCTTT. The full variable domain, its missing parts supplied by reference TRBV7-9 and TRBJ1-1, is DTGVSQNPRHKITKRGQNVTFRCDPISEHNRLYWYRQTLGQGPEFLTYFQNEAQLEKSRLLSDRFSAERPKGSFSTLEIQRTEQGDSAMYLCASSFPGNSAFFGQGTRLTVV.

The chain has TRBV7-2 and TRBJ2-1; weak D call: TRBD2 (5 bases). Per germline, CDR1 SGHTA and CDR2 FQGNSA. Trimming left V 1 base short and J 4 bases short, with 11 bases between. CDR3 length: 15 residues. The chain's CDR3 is CASSLEDSRYNEQFF. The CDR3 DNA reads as TGTGCCAGCAGCTTAGAGGACTCCCGATACAATGAGCAGTTCTTC.

The CDR3 reads CASSLGGSGGGYTF. The DNA for the CDR3 is TGTGCCAGCAGCTTAGGAGGGTCAGGGGGTGGCTACACCTTC. The rearrangement uses TRBV7-2 and TRBJ1-2; 7 bases line up with TRBD1. The J segment lost 7 bases and the V segment lost 1 base, leaving 6 bases of the junction unmatched. The CDR3 extends over 14 amino acids. Germline V gene lookup returns CDR1 SGHTA and CDR2 FQGNSA. The variable domain in full, with the rest retrieved from reference TRBV7-2 and TRBJ1-2, is GAGVSQSPSNKVTEKGKDVELRCDPISGHTALYWYRQSLGQGLEFLIYFQGNSAPDKSGLPSDRFSAERTGGSVSTLTIQRTQQEDSAVYLCASSLGGSGGGYTFGSGTRLTVV.

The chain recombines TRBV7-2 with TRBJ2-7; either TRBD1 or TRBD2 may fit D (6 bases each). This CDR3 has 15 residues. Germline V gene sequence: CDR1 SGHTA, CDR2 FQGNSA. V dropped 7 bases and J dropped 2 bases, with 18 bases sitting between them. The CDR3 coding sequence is TGTGCCAGCACCCTCGGGGGCGGCAGGGCCTACGAGCAGTACTTC. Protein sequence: CASTLGGGRAYEQYF.

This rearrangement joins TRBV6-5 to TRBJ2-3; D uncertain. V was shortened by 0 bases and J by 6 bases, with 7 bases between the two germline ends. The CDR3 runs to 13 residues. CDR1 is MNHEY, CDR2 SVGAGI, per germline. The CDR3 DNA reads TGTGCCAGCAGTTACTCAGTGTTCGATACGCAGTATTTT. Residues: CASSYSVFDTQYF.

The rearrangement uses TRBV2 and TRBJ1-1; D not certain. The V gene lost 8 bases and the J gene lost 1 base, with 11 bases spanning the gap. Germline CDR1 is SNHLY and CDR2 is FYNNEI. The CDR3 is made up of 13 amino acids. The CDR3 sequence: CASDLRENTEAFF. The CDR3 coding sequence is TGTGCCAGCGATTTGCGGGAGAACACTGAAGCTTTCTTT.

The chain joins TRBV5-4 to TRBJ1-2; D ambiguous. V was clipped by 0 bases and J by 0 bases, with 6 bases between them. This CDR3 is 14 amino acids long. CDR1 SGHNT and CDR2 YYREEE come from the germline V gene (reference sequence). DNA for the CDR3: TGTGCCAGCAGCTTGGTGGCAGCTAACTATGGCTACACCTTC. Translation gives CASSLVAANYGYTF.

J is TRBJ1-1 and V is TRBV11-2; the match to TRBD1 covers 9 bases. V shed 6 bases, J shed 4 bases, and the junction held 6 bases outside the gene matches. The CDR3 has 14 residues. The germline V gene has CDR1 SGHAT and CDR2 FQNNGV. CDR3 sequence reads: CASRETGGPTEAFF. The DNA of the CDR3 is TGTGCCAGCAGGGAAACAGGGGGCCCCACTGAAGCTTTCTTT.

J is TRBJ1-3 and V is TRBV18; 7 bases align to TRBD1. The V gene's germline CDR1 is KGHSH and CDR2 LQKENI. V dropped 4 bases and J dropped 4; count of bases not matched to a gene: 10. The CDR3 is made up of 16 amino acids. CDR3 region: CASSRGTGVLGNTIYF. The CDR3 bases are TGTGCCAGCTCACGCGGAACAGGGGTGTTGGGAAACACCATATATTTT.

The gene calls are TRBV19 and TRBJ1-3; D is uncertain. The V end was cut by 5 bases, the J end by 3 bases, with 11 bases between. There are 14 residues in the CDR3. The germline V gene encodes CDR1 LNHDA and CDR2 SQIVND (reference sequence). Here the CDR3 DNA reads TGTGCCAGTAGTCCGAAGGGAGGTGGAAACACCATATATTTT. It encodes CASSPKGGGNTIYF.

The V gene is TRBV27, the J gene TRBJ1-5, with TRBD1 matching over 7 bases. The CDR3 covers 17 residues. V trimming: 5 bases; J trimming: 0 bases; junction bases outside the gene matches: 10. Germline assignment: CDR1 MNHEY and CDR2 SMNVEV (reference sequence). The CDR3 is CASSPTGNPYSNQPQHF. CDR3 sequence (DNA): TGTGCCAGCAGTCCGACAGGGAACCCTTATAGCAATCAGCCCCAGCATTTT.

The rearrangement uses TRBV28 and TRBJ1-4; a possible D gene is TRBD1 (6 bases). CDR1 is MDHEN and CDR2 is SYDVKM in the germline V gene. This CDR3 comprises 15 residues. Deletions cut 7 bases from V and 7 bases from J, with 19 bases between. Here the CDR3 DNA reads TGTGCCAGCACCCCTGCTCAGGGGCGTTTTGAAAAACTGTTTTTT. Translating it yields CASTPAQGRFEKLFF.

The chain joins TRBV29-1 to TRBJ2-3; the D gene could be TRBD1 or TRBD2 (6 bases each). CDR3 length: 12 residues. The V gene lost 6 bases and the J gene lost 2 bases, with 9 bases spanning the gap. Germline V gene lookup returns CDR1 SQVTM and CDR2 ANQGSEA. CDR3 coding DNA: TGCAGCGTAGGGGGGCCCACAGATACGCAGTATTTT. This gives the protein CSVGGPTDTQYF.

Here the CDR3 reads CASSRTWGESGELYNEQFF. DNA for the CDR3: TGTGCCAGCAGCCGTACCTGGGGGGAGTCGGGGGAACTTTACAATGAGCAGTTCTTC. The chain joins TRBV14 to TRBJ2-1; D is perhaps TRBD2 (6 bases). CDR1 and CDR2 (germline): SGHDN, FVKESK. V lost 4 bases and J 4 bases, leaving 26 bases between the germline ends. This CDR3 spans 19 amino acids. The full variable domain, with the rest looked up from reference TRBV14 and TRBJ2-1, is EAGVTQFPSHSVIEKGQTVTLRCDPISGHDNLYWYRRVMGKEIKFLLHFVKESKQDESGMPNNRFLAERTGGTYSTLKVQPAELEDSGVYFCASSRTWGESGELYNEQFFGPGTRLTVL.

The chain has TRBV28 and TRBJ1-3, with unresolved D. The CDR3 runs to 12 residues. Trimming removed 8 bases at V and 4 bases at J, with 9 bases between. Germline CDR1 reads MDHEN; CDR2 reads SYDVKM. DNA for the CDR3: TGTGCCAGCGGCCGAACAGGAAACACCATATATTTT. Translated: CASGRTGNTIYF. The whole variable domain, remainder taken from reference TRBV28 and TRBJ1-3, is DVKVTQSSRYLVKRTGEKVFLECVQDMDHENMFWYRQDPGLGLRLIYFSYDVKMKEKGDIPEGYSVSREKKERFSLILESASTNQTSMYLCASGRTGNTIYFGEGSWLTVV.

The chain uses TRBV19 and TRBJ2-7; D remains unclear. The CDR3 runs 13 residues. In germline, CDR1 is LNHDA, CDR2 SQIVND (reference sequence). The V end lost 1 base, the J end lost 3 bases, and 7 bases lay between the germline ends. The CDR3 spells CASSIGTLYEQYF. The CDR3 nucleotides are TGTGCCAGTAGTATAGGTACCCTCTACGAGCAGTACTTC.

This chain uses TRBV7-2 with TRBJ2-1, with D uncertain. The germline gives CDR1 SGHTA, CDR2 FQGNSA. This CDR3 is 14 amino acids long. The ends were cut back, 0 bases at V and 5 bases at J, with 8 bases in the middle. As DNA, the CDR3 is TGTGCCAGCAGCTTAGCGGGAATAAACAATGAGCAGTTCTTC. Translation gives CASSLAGINNEQFF.